This entry features one T cell receptor beta chain sequence. Germline CDR1 SGHTA, CDR2 FQGNSA. V was pared by 2 bases and J by 6 bases, with 1 base between. CDR3 size: 11 residues. These data come from a study of T cell responses to AZD1222 COVID-19 vaccine. The protocol was immunoSEQ multiplex PCR, while the TCRdb copy is restricted to in-frame clones and leaves out a portion. The repertoire holds about 110,000 clones, with about 85% as singletons. The TCR comes from an adult in good health. The chain carries TRBV7-2 and TRBJ2-2, with D unclear. Here the sequenced sample was peripheral blood, taken on day 0 of AZD1222 vaccination. The CDR3 nucleotides read TGTGCCAGCAGCTTATCCGGGGAGCTGTTTTTT. The encoded protein is CASSLSGELFF. The variable domain in full, with the rest retrieved from reference TRBV7-2 and TRBJ2-2, is GAGVSQSPSNKVTEKGKDVELRCDPISGHTALYWYRQSLGQGLEFLIYFQGNSAPDKSGLPSDRFSAERTGGSVSTLTIQRTQQEDSAVYLCASSLSGELFFGEGSRLTVL.